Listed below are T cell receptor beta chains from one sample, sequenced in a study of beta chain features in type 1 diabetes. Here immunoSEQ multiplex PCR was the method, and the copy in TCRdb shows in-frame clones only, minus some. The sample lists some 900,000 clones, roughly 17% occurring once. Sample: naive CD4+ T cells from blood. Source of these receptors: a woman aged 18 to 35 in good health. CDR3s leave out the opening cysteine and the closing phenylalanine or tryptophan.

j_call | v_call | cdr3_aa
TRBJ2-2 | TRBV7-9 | ASSLGLSGSGGELF
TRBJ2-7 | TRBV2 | ASSPRDVSYEQY
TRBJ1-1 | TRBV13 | ASSSIRTGRIESAF
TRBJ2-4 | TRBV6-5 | ASVVDVVKNIQY
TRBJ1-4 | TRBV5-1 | ASSLVPPDEKLF
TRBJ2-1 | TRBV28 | ASIRAGRKNEQF
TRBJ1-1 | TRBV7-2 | ASSLFLVSRSLGSTEAF
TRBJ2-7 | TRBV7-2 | ASSLSHTSYEQY
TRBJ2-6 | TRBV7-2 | AIFLSGANVLT
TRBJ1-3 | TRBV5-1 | ASRLESAAYDTIY
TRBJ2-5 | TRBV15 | ATSRSPYQETQY
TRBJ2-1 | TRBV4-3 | ASSLLLAGGQDEQF
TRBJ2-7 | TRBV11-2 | ATGRLAGDYEQY
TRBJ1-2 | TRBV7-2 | ASSLVGGQTNYGYT
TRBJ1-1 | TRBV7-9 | ASSFNIQGGSV
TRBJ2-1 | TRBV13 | ASSLRVLNEQF